This T cell receptor (beta chain) was recorded in a study of CD8 T cells in Susac syndrome (dated by TCRdb to about 2019). Some background on the complete study: Whether CD8+ T cell activation and differentiation in Susac syndrome was antigen driven was tested using repertoire sequencing. General findings and caveats noted by the study authors: The study acknowledged that relatively few individuals were included in the TCR sequencing and HLA analysis.

RNA was extracted with the RNeasy kit and roughly 0.5 to 1 ug was reverse transcribed using random hexamers. TCR beta CDR3 regions were amplified with the immunoSEQ multiplex PCR assay covering 54 Vbeta and 13 Jbeta segments. To correct PCR amplification bias, a synthetic template baseline was used for both primer optimization and computational correction. Per the original workflow: Reads were annotated to V, D and J genes according to IMGT and were analyzed with immunoSEQ Analyzer, with only productive sequences retained. Clonality was calculated as one minus the Shannon entropy normalized by log2 of the number of productive unique sequences. Public and private clones were assessed among the 100 most prevalent clones of each patient and control. Susac-specific clones were defined as absent from healthy and MS cohorts, 850 to 1,300 published viral clones and other ImmuneACCESS disease sequences. Using fastp trimming at Q25 and MiXCR clonotype assembly, TCRdb reanalyzed the public sequencing data and kept in-frame beta chains. Every distinct CDR3 protein forms one entry, paired with its most common genes and DNA. The V and J calls and clone size are TCRdb's, not the authors'. Recorded for this sample are under 200,000 distinct CDR3 sequences; around 94% of them occurred a single time. Jointly, the top ten make up around 0.15% of the sample.

As concerns this clonotype: Its specific antigen is unknown. Base qualities were left out, and no much larger clone turns up one base away.

CDR1 LNHNV and CDR2 YYDKDF are derived from the germline V gene (reference sequence). Trimming at the junction amounts to 1 base on V and 4 bases on J, and the germline ends lie 17 bases apart. Spanning cysteine to phenylalanine, the CDR3 consists of 18 amino acids. Of the read, only the CDR3 DNA is kept; its 54 bases are in frame from base 1. Peripheral blood CD8+ and CD4+ T cells from healthy donors, Susac syndrome patients and multiple sclerosis patients were profiled by high-throughput TCR beta sequencing. Healthy donors were included as age- and sex-matched controls. Bulk CD8+ and CD4+ T cells were purified by magnetic negative isolation, whereas CD8+ TEMRA cells were enriched by FACS. Blood was collected in EDTA tubes and processed within 24 hours, with PBMCs isolated through density gradient centrifugation. PBMCs destined for TCR sequencing were cryopreserved in liquid nitrogen and later thawed in a 37 °C water bath. The sorted or isolated CD4+, CD8+ and CD8+ TEMRA cells reached a purity of at least 90%.

The TCR originated in a human donor in good health. The chain links TRBV15 with TRBJ2-6; the D element could tentatively be TRBD1 or TRBD2, as 6 bases agree for each. Material for sequencing was CD4+ T cells from PBMCs. Read as DNA, the sequence is TGTGCCACCAGCAGAGGTATAGTCGGGGGCTCGGGGGCCAACGTCCTGACTTTC. Its protein product is CATSRGIVGGSGANVLTF.